This TCR beta chain came from a study of early T cells in non-severe SARS-CoV-2 infection. The V gene's germline CDR1 is LGHNA and CDR2 YNFKEQ. V was clipped by 4 bases and J by 5 bases, with 21 bases between them. CDR3 length: 16 residues. In this sample, this clonotype turned up many times. One entry per CDR3 protein results from TCRdb running MiXCR on the 5' RACE reads. This sample has about 30,000 distinct CDR3 sequences, with less than 7.5% found just once. This chain joins TRBV4-2 and TRBJ2-7; possible D gene TRBD2, 5 bases. The sample taken for sequencing was whole blood. This TCR was sampled from an adult who was a healthcare worker with PCR-confirmed SARS-CoV-2 infection or an uninfected control (not recorded which). The CDR3 DNA reads as TGTGCCAGCAGCCTACCGACCACCGGAGGCCTCCACGAGCAGTACTTC. It yields the protein CASSLPTTGGLHEQYF.